One T cell receptor beta chain is described in this entry. The table lists this clone with a few counts. Its target antigen remains unknown. No much larger clone is present one base from it, and per-base qualities are unavailable. This entry is derived from a study of beta chain features in type 1 diabetes (dated by TCRdb to about 2018). With regard to the full study: Mean age, gender distribution, total cell number and subset yield did not differ between patients and healthy donors. A total of some 110 million sorted cells were examined across all samples, and a strong correlation was observed between cell number per subset and RNA yield. The study compared TCRB repertoires of sorted circulating CD4+ T cell subsets between recently diagnosed type 1 diabetes patients and matched healthy donors. Whereas all 30 or so donors provided naive and central memory subsets, regulatory and stem cell-like memory subsets were isolated from just 8 patients and roughly eight healthy donors. Overall results and qualifications from the work: Sequencing cDNA rather than genomic DNA could over-represent highly expressing activated cells, although activation and CD3 levels did not differ between groups. HLA sub-analyses involved small numbers of individuals, so any influence of HLA type on TCRB rearrangement remained unresolved. PCR might favor shorter templates, but patient and control samples were amplified and corrected together, so any skew would affect both groups equally. A moderate but significant shortening of TCRB CDR3 length was observed in type 1 diabetes patients in all four CD4+ subsets. At VDJ recombination sites, patients with type 1 diabetes made fewer insertions and deleted more nucleotides, a pattern implying thymic rearrangement abnormalities. The naive, central memory and regulatory TCRB repertoires appeared to resemble one another more closely among patients than among healthy donors.

All of the isolated RNA was reverse transcribed with the High Capacity cDNA Reverse Transcription Kit, so expressed TCRB transcripts were sequenced. Deep immunoSEQ sequencing was applied to naive, central memory and regulatory T cell samples, giving an average of roughly 3.5 million total reads per sample. Sorted cells were lysed in RLT buffer, and RNA was extracted using DNase-treated RNeasy Micro or Mini kits according to cell number. To prevent cross-contamination, each cell subset was processed individually, whereas patient and healthy donor samples were processed jointly. The immunoSEQ multiplex PCR was used to amplify TCRB sequences from cDNA, generating 87-bp fragments that spanned the CDR3 region. Amplicons were sequenced on the Illumina HiSeq platform. In the original analysis: Synthetic template baselines were used to correct PCR bias computationally, reads within Hamming distance 2 were collapsed, and singletons that could not be merged were discarded. Reads were aligned against IMGT so that V, D and J genes, CDR3 length and insertions or deletions at six rearrangement sites could be assigned. Within each subset, clonotype counts were normalized to the number of sorted cells before true diversity and Gini coefficients were calculated with the tcR R package. The overlap coefficient, calculated on TCRB nucleotide sequences, was used to quantify repertoire sharing. The clones in this table, taken by TCRdb from immuneACCESS, are in-frame only. Not every clone is retained; where verified, under half of the shortfall comes from an unresolved V gene, and the cause of the rest is unknown. V and J calls and clone size are as listed in that table; D and trimming were resolved from the DNA. Present in this sample are hundreds of thousands of clones, approximately 9.9% of which were seen just once. The ten largest clones represent around 1% of the sample.

V is reduced by 3 bases and J by 0 bases, leaving a spacing of 12 bases between them. CDR1 GTSNPN and CDR2 SVGIG are derived from the germline V gene (reference sequence). Taken from cysteine to phenylalanine, the CDR3 has 15 residues. Only CDR3 DNA is held: 45 bases, read in frame from base 1. From each donor, a single peripheral blood sample of about 120 mL on average was drawn into heparinised tubes. A BD FACSAria II was used to sort naive, central memory, regulatory and stem cell-like memory CD4+ T cells with a panel that included CD45RO, CCR7, CD25, CD127, CD95 and CD27. Purity was above 95% for every sorted population. Right away, PBMCs were isolated by Lymphoprep density gradient centrifugation and were stained directly, with no culture step. To minimize batch effects, samples were stained and sorted in pairs, one healthy donor with one patient per experiment.

Sequenced input: central memory CD4+ T cells from blood. The rearranged chain carries TRBV30 and TRBJ1-5; a tentative D match to TRBD1 spans 5 bases. The clonotype comes from a man aged 30 to 45 with type 1 diabetes. This receptor has the CDR3 CAWSRDGYSNQPQHF. The DNA is TGTGCCTGGAGCCGGGACGGCTATAGCAATCAGCCCCAGCATTTT.